A single sample gave rise to the 2 T cell receptor beta chains below, sequenced in a study of T cell responses to AZD1222 COVID-19 vaccine. Some clones are missing from TCRdb's copy, which holds only in-frame ones; the method was immunoSEQ multiplex PCR. The sample comprises just over 70,000 clones, 85% of which are singletons, and about a fifth rests with the top ten. Specimen: peripheral blood, collected on day 0 of AZD1222 vaccination. The receptors were sampled from an adult in good health.

This chain uses TRBV30 with TRBJ2-5; D is possibly TRBD2 (6 bases). This CDR3 is built from 12 residues. The germline V and J ends were trimmed by 4 bases and 4 bases, with 10 bases remaining between them. The germline CDR1 and CDR2 sequences are GTSNPN and SVGIG (reference sequence). This CDR3 is CAWKQAGETQYF. DNA for the CDR3: TGTGCCTGGAAGCAAGCGGGAGAGACCCAGTACTTC.

The V gene is TRBV2, the J gene TRBJ2-3; no clear D. The CDR3 length is 12 residues. Per germline, CDR1 SNHLY and CDR2 FYNNEI. Between the trimmed V and J ends, which lost 5 bases and 0 bases, there was a span of 3 bases. The CDR3 DNA follows: TGTGCCAGCAGTCCTAGCACAGATACGCAGTATTTT. Encoded protein: CASSPSTDTQYF.